This is a list of T cell receptor beta chains from one sample in a study of blood T cell repertoires in COVID-19. Profiling relied on immunoSEQ multiplex PCR, and the TCRdb table lists in-frame clones only, not all of them. The sample lists roughly 120,000 clones, 84% occurring once. The sequenced sample was peripheral blood. These receptors all come from a woman in her fifties or sixties with acute or convalescent COVID-19. Each CDR3 is given with its conserved first and last residue. The D gene is left open where the match is weak. Part of the rows lack a size; the others show once, few, many or a class for expanded clones.

TRBV2	once	TRBJ2-7	-	TGTGCCAGCAGTGAAGTCCCGACAGTGGGGGCGTACGAGCAGTACTTC	CASSEVPTVGAYEQYF
TRBV19	-	TRBJ1-2	TRBD1	TGTGCCAGTATGGACAGGGATAACTATGGCTACACCTTC	CASMDRDNYGYTF
TRBV19	-	TRBJ1-1	-	TGTGCCAGTAGTAAGGGGGACACCCTAAACCCTACTCTATTGAACACTGAAGCTTTCTTT	CASSKGDTLNPTLLNTEAFF
TRBV29-1	-	TRBJ1-2	-	TGCAGCTTCCGGGAGGGCCGGTATGGCTACACCTTC	CSFREGRYGYTF
TRBV9	once	TRBJ1-6	TRBD1	TGTGCCAGCAGCGTAGAGGGGGCAGGGGGTAATTCACCCCTCCACTTT	CASSVEGAGGNSPLHF
TRBV14	-	TRBJ1-1	-	TGTGCCAGCAGCGGGACACTCTCCCCGAACACTGAAGCTTTCTTT	CASSGTLSPNTEAFF
TRBV2	-	TRBJ2-7	-	TGTGCCAGCAGGGGTCGACAGGAGTTAGGCTACGAGCAGTACTTC	CASRGRQELGYEQYF
TRBV6-5	-	TRBJ1-5	-	TGTGCCAGCAGCCTCAACGGGGTGAATCAGCCCCAGCATTTT	CASSLNGVNQPQHF
TRBV2	-	TRBJ2-3	-	TGTGCCAGCAGGCCCCGGGATCCAACAGATACGCAGTATTTT	CASRPRDPTDTQYF
TRBV6-5	-	TRBJ2-6	-	TGTGTCAGCACCCCGGGTGGGTCAGGGGCCAACGTCCTGACTTTC	CVSTPGGSGANVLTF
TRBV15	-	TRBJ1-4	-	TGTGCCACCAGCAGACCGGGAGGGAGATCGGATGAAAAACTGTTTTTT	CATSRPGGRSDEKLFF
TRBV5-6	once	TRBJ1-1	TRBD1	TGTGCCAGCACCATCCGGGACAGGGGCCTGAACACTGAAGCTTTCTTT	CASTIRDRGLNTEAFF
TRBV21-1	-	TRBJ2-7	-	TGTGCCAGCAAGCCTGACAGGTTTAATTCCTACGAGCAGTACTTC	CASKPDRFNSYEQYF
TRBV6-6	once	TRBJ2-1	TRBD1	TGTGCCAGCAGTTACACCGGGACAGAACCCTACAATGAGCAGTTCTTC	CASSYTGTEPYNEQFF
TRBV30	-	TRBJ1-1	TRBD1	TGTGCCTGGAGTGTACGATACAGGGGGGCGAACACTGAAGCTTTCTTT	CAWSVRYRGANTEAFF
TRBV7-2	-	TRBJ2-1	TRBD1	TGTGCCAGCAGCTTAAGACAGGGGGGTCTTTCTGAGCAGTTCTTC	CASSLRQGGLSEQFF
TRBV6-5	-	TRBJ1-5	TRBD1	TGTGCCAGCAAGGGGGACAGTAACAATCAGCCCCAGCATTTT	CASKGDSNNQPQHF
TRBV27	-	TRBJ2-2	TRBD1	TGTGCCAGCAGACCAACCGGGACAGCGAACACCGGGGAGCTGTTTTTT	CASRPTGTANTGELFF
TRBV2	-	TRBJ1-1	-	TGTGCCAGCAGTGGCCTGGCCAACACTGAAGCTTTCTTT	CASSGLANTEAFF
TRBV5-8	once	TRBJ1-5	-	TGTGCCAGCAGCTTGGGCAACGAGATTGGTCAGCCCCAGCATTTT	CASSLGNEIGQPQHF
TRBV7-9	-	TRBJ1-6	-	TGTGCCAGCAGCTTAGATGGAACAGGGTCGTCACCCCTCCACTTT	CASSLDGTGSSPLHF
TRBV30	-	TRBJ2-1	-	TGTGCCTGGAGTCTCTATGCGGGGGCCAATGAGCAGTTCTTC	CAWSLYAGANEQFF
TRBV11-2	-	TRBJ2-7	-	TGTGCCAGCAGCCCGGGACTGACCTACGAGCAGTACTTC	CASSPGLTYEQYF
TRBV2	-	TRBJ1-2	-	TGTGCCAGCAGGACGGGAGGGTACTATGGCTACACCTTC	CASRTGGYYGYTF
TRBV5-6	once	TRBJ2-5	-	TGTGCCAGCAGCTGGACTCCGGTCGCAATGGGGGAGACCCAGTACTTC	CASSWTPVAMGETQYF
TRBV29-1	once	TRBJ1-5	-	TGCAGCACTAGGGAGGGGAGGGCCCAGCATTTT	CSTREGRAQHF
TRBV3-1/TRBV3-2	few	TRBJ1-1	-	TGTGCCAGCAGCCGGTGGCAGGGGAACACTGAAGCTTTCTTT	CASSRWQGNTEAFF
TRBV5-5	-	TRBJ1-2	-	TGTGCCAGCAGCTTGGACAGTAACTATGGCTACACCTTC	CASSLDSNYGYTF
TRBV5-6	-	TRBJ2-7	-	TGTGCCAGCAGCTGGCCTGGACAGAGCCCTGGCGAGCAGTACTTC	CASSWPGQSPGEQYF
TRBV18	-	TRBJ1-1	-	TGTGCCAGCTCTACGTCGCGGGGCGCGAACACTGAAGCTTTCTTT	CASSTSRGANTEAFF
TRBV13	-	TRBJ2-1	TRBD2	TGTGCCAGCAGCTTAGGTGCTAGCGGTGGGTTCGAGCAGTTCTTC	CASSLGASGGFEQFF
TRBV5-1	-	TRBJ1-3	-	TGCGCCAGCAGCTTGGACAACCTCGGAAACACCATATATTTT	CASSLDNLGNTIYF
TRBV5-8	-	TRBJ2-5	-	TGTGCCAGCAGCCTGTACCAAGAGACCCAGTACTTC	CASSLYQETQYF
TRBV19	-	TRBJ1-4	-	TGTGCCAGTAGTATCCGGACAGTGAGTAATGAAAAACTGTTTTTT	CASSIRTVSNEKLFF
TRBV2	-	TRBJ1-5	-	TGTGCCAGCAGTCGCAGGGAAGAAGGCAATCAGCCCCAGCATTTT	CASSRREEGNQPQHF
TRBV19	few	TRBJ1-1	TRBD1	TGTGCCAGTACCACGACAGGGGGCGGAACTGAAGCTTTCTTT	CASTTTGGGTEAFF
TRBV5-1	-	TRBJ2-1	TRBD2	TGCGCCAGCAAACTTAGCGGGGGCCAGTACAATGAGCAGTTCTTC	CASKLSGGQYNEQFF
TRBV7-9	-	TRBJ1-2	-	TGTGCCAGCAGCTTAGCTCAGGGGCGCAGCTATGGCTACACCTTC	CASSLAQGRSYGYTF
TRBV5-1	-	TRBJ2-3	TRBD2	TGCGCCAGCAGCCCCGGACTAGCGGGGGGCACAGATACGCAGTATTTT	CASSPGLAGGTDTQYF
TRBV10-3	-	TRBJ2-3	-	TGTGCCATCAGTGAGTTACCCCCAGGGACAGATACGCAGTATTTT	CAISELPPGTDTQYF
TRBV28	-	TRBJ1-4	TRBD1	TGTGCCAGTCGTACAGGGGGGGTTGAAAAACTGTTTTTT	CASRTGGVEKLFF
TRBV6-5	-	TRBJ1-2	-	TGTGCCAGCAGTTACGGGGCCAGGACTAGGGGCTACACCTTC	CASSYGARTRGYTF
TRBV14	-	TRBJ2-7	-	TGTGCCAGCAGCCAAGATATGAGGGCCTACGAGCAGTACTTC	CASSQDMRAYEQYF
TRBV7-2	few	TRBJ2-7	TRBD1	TGTGCCAGCAGCTTCGGTGCGGGGACAGGAACCTACGAGCAGTACTTC	CASSFGAGTGTYEQYF
TRBV24-1	-	TRBJ2-1	-	TGTGCCACCAGTGATTTGGACGGGGATGAGCAGTTCTTC	CATSDLDGDEQFF
TRBV6-5	-	TRBJ1-1	-	TGTGCCAGCAGTCGACAGTTAGACACTGAAGCTTTCTTT	CASSRQLDTEAFF
TRBV10-3	-	TRBJ2-1	TRBD1	TGTGCCATCAGTGTAGGGACAGGGGGTGGCAATGAGCAGTTCTTC	CAISVGTGGGNEQFF
TRBV7-2	-	TRBJ2-3	TRBD2	TGTGCCAGCAGCCGGCAGGGACTAGCGGCGATAGATACGCAGTATTTT	CASSRQGLAAIDTQYF
TRBV5-1	-	TRBJ2-7	TRBD1	TGCGCCAGCAGCGCCGGGACAGGGGACAAGCACGAGCAGTACTTC	CASSAGTGDKHEQYF
TRBV19	few	TRBJ1-1	-	TGTGCCAGTAGTACGATGGGGGCCGGGAAGACTGAAGCTTTCTTT	CASSTMGAGKTEAFF
TRBV6-4	-	TRBJ1-4	-	TGTGCCAGCAGTGACCGACTCCGAACCGCAACTAATGAAAAACTGTTTTTT	CASSDRLRTATNEKLFF